The rows below give T cell receptor beta chains drawn from one sample of a study of shared clonotypes between healthy human individuals. Assay used: immunoSEQ multiplex PCR; TCRdb lists only in-frame clones, some missing. The repertoire holds over a million clones, with over 95% as singletons. Sequenced: naive CD4+ T cells sorted from blood. The receptors were sampled from a young man in good health. The CDR3 runs from the conserved cysteine through the conserved F or W. The order of the fields is V gene, J gene, clone size, D gene, CDR3 protein, CDR3 DNA. D genes are given only for firm matches. Expanded clones are given a class, and other clones once, few, many or no size at all.

V: TRBV6-4
J: TRBJ2-1
size: .
D: .
CDR3: CASSDSAGGLNEQFF
DNA: TGTGCCAGCAGTGACTCGGCCGGGGGACTTAATGAGCAGTTCTTC

V: TRBV5-1
J: TRBJ1-4
size: .
D: .
CDR3: CASSSGPSLTEAKLFF
DNA: TGCGCCAGCAGCTCGGGACCCTCCCTGACAGAGGCGAAACTGTTTTTT

V: TRBV9
J: TRBJ2-5
size: once
D: .
CDR3: CASSVDSRVRQETQYF
DNA: TGTGCCAGCAGCGTAGATTCGCGAGTACGCCAAGAGACCCAGTACTTC

V: TRBV9
J: TRBJ1-4
size: .
D: TRBD1
CDR3: CASSPLPGGPATNEKLFF
DNA: TGTGCCAGCAGCCCCCTTCCAGGGGGCCCAGCAACTAATGAAAAACTGTTTTTT

V: TRBV5-6
J: TRBJ2-7
size: .
D: TRBD1
CDR3: CASSKTGQGRSYEQYF
DNA: TGTGCCAGCAGCAAGACAGGACAGGGGCGCTCCTACGAGCAGTACTTC

V: TRBV5-1
J: TRBJ2-3
size: once
D: TRBD1
CDR3: CASSLRPGGVDTQYF
DNA: TGCGCCAGCAGCTTGAGGCCAGGGGGCGTAGATACGCAGTATTTT

V: TRBV19
J: TRBJ2-3
size: .
D: .
CDR3: CASSDRLVGTDTQYF
DNA: TGTGCCAGTAGCGATCGACTAGTAGGCACAGATACGCAGTATTTT

V: TRBV9
J: TRBJ1-1
size: .
D: .
CDR3: CASSPRTLVGGEAFF
DNA: TGTGCCAGCAGCCCCCGGACTCTGGTCGGGGGTGAAGCTTTCTTT

V: TRBV7-9
J: TRBJ2-5
size: .
D: .
CDR3: CASSLASPADSFLQETQYF
DNA: TGTGCCAGCAGCTTAGCCTCTCCCGCTGACAGCTTCTTACAAGAGACCCAGTACTTC

V: TRBV5-4
J: TRBJ2-1
size: .
D: .
CDR3: CASSFPGGDNEQFF
DNA: TGTGCCAGCAGCTTCCCAGGAGGTGACAATGAGCAGTTCTTC

V: TRBV18
J: TRBJ1-1
size: .
D: .
CDR3: CASARRAQDTEAFF
DNA: TGTGCCTCTGCCCGGAGGGCGCAGGACACTGAAGCTTTCTTT

V: TRBV6-5
J: TRBJ1-1
size: .
D: .
CDR3: CASSYVWDTEAFF
DNA: TGTGCCAGCAGTTACGTATGGGACACTGAAGCTTTCTTT

V: TRBV5-4
J: TRBJ2-2
size: once
D: TRBD2
CDR3: CASSLPGLAGAGELFF
DNA: TGTGCCAGCAGCTTACCGGGACTAGCGGGAGCGGGGGAGCTGTTTTTT

V: TRBV28
J: TRBJ2-7
size: .
D: TRBD1
CDR3: CASRGQGIRSYEQYF
DNA: TGTGCCAGCAGGGGACAGGGCATACGGTCGTACGAGCAGTACTTC

V: TRBV11-2
J: TRBJ2-5
size: .
D: .
CDR3: CASSSGTIRDPAAQYF
DNA: TGTGCCAGCAGCTCGGGGACGATCCGGGATCCCGCGGCCCAGTACTTC

V: TRBV7-2
J: TRBJ2-1
size: .
D: .
CDR3: CASSLGGGEQFF
DNA: TGTGCCAGCAGCTTAGGGGGCGGTGAGCAGTTCTTC

V: TRBV7-8
J: TRBJ2-5
size: .
D: .
CDR3: CASSSSETQYF
DNA: TGTGCCAGCAGCTCGAGTGAGACCCAGTACTTC

V: TRBV18
J: TRBJ1-1
size: .
D: .
CDR3: CASSGMNTEAFF
DNA: TGTGCCAGCTCAGGCATGAACACTGAAGCTTTCTTT

V: TRBV28
J: TRBJ2-1
size: .
D: .
CDR3: CAIQEAPSSYNEQFF
DNA: TGTGCCATCCAAGAGGCCCCGAGCTCCTACAATGAGCAGTTCTTC

V: TRBV5-6
J: TRBJ1-2
size: .
D: .
CDR3: CASNLWEGPGYTF
DNA: TGTGCCAGCAACCTATGGGAGGGTCCGGGCTACACCTTC

V: TRBV10-2
J: TRBJ2-2
size: .
D: .
CDR3: CASSGTGELFF
DNA: TGCGCCAGCAGTGGCACCGGGGAGCTGTTTTTT

V: TRBV6-5
J: TRBJ1-5
size: once
D: .
CDR3: CASHEGGKNQPQHF
DNA: TGTGCCAGTCACGAAGGGGGTAAGAATCAGCCCCAGCATTTT

V: TRBV5-1
J: TRBJ2-5
size: .
D: .
CDR3: CASSSPGGETQYF
DNA: TGCGCCAGCAGCTCCCCGGGCGGAGAGACCCAGTACTTC

V: TRBV5-1
J: TRBJ2-1
size: .
D: TRBD1
CDR3: CASSLGGTGLNEQFF
DNA: TGCGCCAGCAGCTTGGGCGGGACAGGCCTAAATGAGCAGTTCTTC

V: TRBV5-1
J: TRBJ2-7
size: .
D: .
CDR3: CASSFDYGAYEQYF
DNA: TGCGCCAGCAGCTTCGATTATGGGGCCTACGAGCAGTACTTC

V: TRBV12-5
J: TRBJ1-1
size: .
D: TRBD1
CDR3: CASGLEQGVQRTLNTEAFF
DNA: TGTGCTAGTGGTTTGGAACAGGGGGTTCAGCGAACCTTGAACACTGAAGCTTTCTTT

V: TRBV9
J: TRBJ2-2
size: .
D: .
CDR3: CASTDRSELNTGELFF
DNA: TGTGCCAGCACCGACAGGTCTGAATTAAACACCGGGGAGCTGTTTTTT

V: TRBV2
J: TRBJ2-3
size: once
D: .
CDR3: CASRDPSSTQYF
DNA: TGTGCCAGCAGGGACCCCTCTTCCACGCAGTATTTT

V: TRBV6-6
J: TRBJ2-3
size: .
D: .
CDR3: CASRPRGSTDTQYF
DNA: TGTGCCAGCAGGCCTCGGGGTAGCACAGATACGCAGTATTTT

V: TRBV18
J: TRBJ1-3
size: .
D: TRBD1
CDR3: CASSPLDRVGNTIYF
DNA: TGTGCCAGCTCACCCCTGGACAGGGTGGGAAACACCATATATTTT

V: TRBV7-9
J: TRBJ2-7
size: .
D: .
CDR3: CASSIRGYEQYF
DNA: TGTGCCAGCAGCATCCGGGGATACGAGCAGTACTTC

V: TRBV14
J: TRBJ1-1
size: .
D: .
CDR3: CASLDRWGTEAFF
DNA: TGTGCCAGCCTCGACCGATGGGGCACTGAAGCTTTCTTT

V: TRBV4-3
J: TRBJ1-2
size: .
D: TRBD1
CDR3: CASSQDPGTGGYTF
DNA: TGCGCCAGCAGCCAAGATCCAGGGACAGGAGGCTACACCTTC

V: TRBV18
J: TRBJ2-3
size: .
D: .
CDR3: CASSPLKGADTQYF
DNA: TGTGCCAGCTCACCACTCAAAGGGGCAGATACGCAGTATTTT